The next 3 T cell receptor beta chains were all read from a single sample in a study of T cells after posttransplantation cyclophosphamide. The protocol was immunoSEQ multiplex PCR, while the TCRdb copy is restricted to in-frame clones and leaves out a portion. The repertoire includes some 43,000 clones, around 90% of them detected once, and about 2.5% sits in the top ten. Treatment was busulfan-fludarabine conditioning, a marrow graft, and cyclophosphamide on days +3 and +4. The specimen was PBMCs, collected 60 to 65 days after allogeneic stem cell transplant with posttransplant cyclophosphamide. These receptors were obtained from a male patient aged 55-69 years who received an allogeneic stem cell transplant from a related donor and was CMV-positive. A share of the T cells may be of graft donor origin.

The chain uses TRBV18 and TRBJ1-5; the D is unclear. V lost 0 bases and J lost 6, with 6 bases in between. The CDR3 totals 13 residues. Germline lookup yields CDR1 KGHSH and CDR2 LQKENI. CDR3 residues: CASSPPGGQPQHF. The CDR3 DNA follows: TGTGCCAGCTCACCACCGGGAGGTCAGCCCCAGCATTTT.

The chain combines TRBV4-1 with TRBJ2-1, with D perhaps TRBD1 (6 bases). The CDR3 is 16 residues long. The germline V and J ends were trimmed by 4 bases and 2 bases, with 15 bases remaining between them. CDR1 is MGHRA, CDR2 YSYEKL, per germline. The CDR3: CASSPEQGNPYNEQFF. The CDR3 coding sequence is TGCGCCAGCAGCCCAGAACAGGGTAACCCCTACAATGAGCAGTTCTTC.

V gene TRBV5-1 combines with J gene TRBJ1-5; weak D call: TRBD1 (5 bases). Germline loops: CDR1 SGHRS, CDR2 YFSETQ. Trimming shortened V by 0 bases and J by 3 bases, and 7 bases separated the two germline ends. The CDR3 length is 14 residues. The CDR3 loop is CASSLGQPNQPQHF. CDR3 nucleotides: TGCGCCAGCAGCTTGGGACAGCCCAATCAGCCCCAGCATTTT.